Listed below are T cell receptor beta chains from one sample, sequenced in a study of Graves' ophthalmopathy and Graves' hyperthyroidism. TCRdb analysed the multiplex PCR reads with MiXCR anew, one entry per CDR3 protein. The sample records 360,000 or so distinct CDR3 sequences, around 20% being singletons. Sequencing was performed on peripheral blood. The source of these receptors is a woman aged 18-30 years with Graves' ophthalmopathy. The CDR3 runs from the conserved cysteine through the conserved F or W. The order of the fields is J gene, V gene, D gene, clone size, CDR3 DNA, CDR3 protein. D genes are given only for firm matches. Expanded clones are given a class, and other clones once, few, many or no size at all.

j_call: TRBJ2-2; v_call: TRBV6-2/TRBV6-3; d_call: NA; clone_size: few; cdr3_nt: TGTGCCAGCAAGGAGGATAACACCGGGGAGCTGTTTTTT; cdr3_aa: CASKEDNTGELFF
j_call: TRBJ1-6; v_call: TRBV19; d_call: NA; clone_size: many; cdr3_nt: TGTGCCAGTAGTTCCACAGGGATTTCACCCCTCCACTTT; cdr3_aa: CASSSTGISPLHF
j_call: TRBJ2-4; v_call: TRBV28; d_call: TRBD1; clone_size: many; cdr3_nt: TGTGCCAGCAGTCCATCGGGACAGGCCACTCTAGCCAAAAACATTCAGTACTTC; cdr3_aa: CASSPSGQATLAKNIQYF
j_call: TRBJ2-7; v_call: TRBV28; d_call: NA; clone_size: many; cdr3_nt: TGTGCCAGCAGTTTATCGTTAACAGGGCCCGAACCACTTCACTCCTACGAGCAGTACTTC; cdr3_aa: CASSLSLTGPEPLHSYEQYF
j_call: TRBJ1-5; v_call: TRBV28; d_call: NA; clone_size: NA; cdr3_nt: TGTGCCAGCAGTTTTTATGGCCTTAAAAGCAATCAGCCCCAGCATTTT; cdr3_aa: CASSFYGLKSNQPQHF
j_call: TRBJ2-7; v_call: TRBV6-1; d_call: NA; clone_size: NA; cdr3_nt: TGTGCCAGCAGCCAAGGGATGCACTACGAGCAGTACTTC; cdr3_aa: CASSQGMHYEQYF
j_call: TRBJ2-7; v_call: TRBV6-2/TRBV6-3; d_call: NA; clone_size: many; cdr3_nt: TGTGCCAGCACCGACCAGTTCGAGCAGTACTTC; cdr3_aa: CASTDQFEQYF
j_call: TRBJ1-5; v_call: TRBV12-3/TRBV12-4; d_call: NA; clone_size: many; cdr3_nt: TGTGCCAGCAGTTTTCGGTCTACAACATATAGCAATCAGCCCCAGCATTTT; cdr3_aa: CASSFRSTTYSNQPQHF
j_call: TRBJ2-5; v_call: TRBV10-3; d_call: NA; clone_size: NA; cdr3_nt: TGTGCCACCCGGGACTCCGGGGACCAAGAGACCCAGTACTTC; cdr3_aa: CATRDSGDQETQYF
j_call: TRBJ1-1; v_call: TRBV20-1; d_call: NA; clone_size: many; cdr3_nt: TGCAGTGCTAAGAGTGTATCTGGCAAAATGAACACTGAAGCTTTCTTT; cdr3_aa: CSAKSVSGKMNTEAFF
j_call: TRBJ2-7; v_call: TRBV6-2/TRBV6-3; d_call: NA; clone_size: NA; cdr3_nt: TGTGCCAGCAGTCCCGACGGAACCTACGAGCAGTACTTC; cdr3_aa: CASSPDGTYEQYF
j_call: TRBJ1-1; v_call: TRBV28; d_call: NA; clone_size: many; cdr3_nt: TGTGCCGTCCGGCGGGGGGGCGCGGGCACTGAAGCTTTCTTT; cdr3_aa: CAVRRGGAGTEAFF
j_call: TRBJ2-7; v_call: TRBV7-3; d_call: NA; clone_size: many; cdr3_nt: TGTGCCAGCAGCCCTTACGAAGGGGGCTACGAGCAGTACTTC; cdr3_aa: CASSPYEGGYEQYF
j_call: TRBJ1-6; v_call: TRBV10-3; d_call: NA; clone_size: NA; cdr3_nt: TGTGCCATCGCTCTGGGCAATGGCTATAATTCACCCCTCCACTTT; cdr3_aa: CAIALGNGYNSPLHF
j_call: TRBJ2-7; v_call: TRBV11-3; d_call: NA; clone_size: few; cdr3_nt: TGTGCCAGCAGCCTAGGGTCTCGTGAGCAGTACTTC; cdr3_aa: CASSLGSREQYF
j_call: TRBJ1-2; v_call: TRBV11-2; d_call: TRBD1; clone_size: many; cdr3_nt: TGTGCCAGCAGCGGGAGGGGGCAGGGAGCTAACTATGGCTACACCTTC; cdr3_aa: CASSGRGQGANYGYTF